This entry lists 14 T cell receptor beta chains sequenced from one sample in a study of OX40 agonist ivuxolimab in advanced cancers. Clones were read by immunoSEQ multiplex PCR, and TCRdb kept only the in-frame ones, dropping some. The sample comprises under 75,000 clones, 91% of which are singletons, and more than 12% rests with the top ten. This specimen consisted of CD4+ or CD8+ T cells sorted from blood, obtained in a trial of the OX40 agonist ivuxolimab. These receptors all stem from an adult with an advanced solid tumor such as melanoma, head and neck, liver or kidney cancer.

The chain links TRBV6-5 to TRBJ2-7; 9 bases agree with TRBD1. Unmatched junction bases numbered 4, after V lost 7 bases and J lost 0 bases. This CDR3 spans 14 amino acids. Germline CDR1 and CDR2: MNHEY and SVGAGI. CDR3 amino acids: CASTQTGGSYEQYF. Written as DNA, the CDR3 is TGTGCCAGCACCCAGACAGGGGGCTCCTACGAGCAGTACTTC.

The chain is built from TRBV11-2 and TRBJ2-1; TRBD2 agrees at 7 bases. The CDR3 consists of 17 residues. V lost 4 bases and J lost 7; bases outside the gene matches: 16. Germline V gene lookup returns CDR1 SGHAT and CDR2 FQNNGV. The CDR3 loop reads CASSSPRDGRTGNEQFF. CDR3 nucleotide sequence: TGTGCCAGCAGCTCTCCCCGAGACGGGAGGACGGGTAATGAGCAGTTCTTC. Looking up the rest from reference TRBV11-2 and TRBJ2-1 gives the full variable domain: EAGVAQSPRYKIIEKRQSVAFWCNPISGHATLYWYQQILGQGPKLLIQFQNNGVVDDSQLPKDRFSAERLKGVDSTLKIQPAKLEDSAVYLCASSSPRDGRTGNEQFFGPGTRLTVL.

The rearrangement joins TRBV7-9 to TRBJ2-3; D remains ambiguous. Trimming left V 4 bases short and J 0 bases short, with 8 bases between. Per germline, CDR1 SEHNR and CDR2 FQNEAQ (reference sequence). This CDR3 comprises 14 residues. DNA of the CDR3: TGTGCCAGCAGCTCATCGACTAGCACAGATACGCAGTATTTT. Its translation: CASSSSTSTDTQYF.

The chain employs TRBV5-6 and TRBJ2-2; the match to TRBD2 covers 9 bases. The V gene end was trimmed by 4 bases and the J gene end by 1 base; junction bases not matched to a gene: 5. This CDR3 comprises 16 residues. CDR1 is SGHDT and CDR2 is YYEEEE in the germline V gene. CDR3 in amino acids: CASSPSTSGNTGELFF. The CDR3 DNA reads as TGTGCCAGCAGCCCTTCGACTAGCGGGAACACCGGGGAGCTGTTTTTT.

The CDR3 spells CASSATSGGYNEQFF. The CDR3 DNA reads TGTGCCAGCAGTGCTACTAGCGGAGGGTACAATGAGCAGTTCTTC. The chain joins TRBV6-5 to TRBJ2-1, with 8 bases matching TRBD2. Germline V gives CDR1 MNHEY, CDR2 SVGAGI. The CDR3 runs 15 residues. V lost 5 bases, J lost 4 bases, and 7 bases stayed unmatched.

This chain links TRBV28 with TRBJ2-5; 9 bases fit TRBD1. The CDR3 contains 20 residues. CDR1 and CDR2 from the germline V gene are MDHEN and SYDVKM. V was pared by 5 bases and J by 0 bases, with 19 bases of the junction left unmatched. This CDR3 is CASSPKTGGSGRRYQETQYF. CDR3 bases: TGTGCCAGCAGTCCGAAGACAGGGGGAAGTGGTAGGAGGTACCAAGAGACCCAGTACTTC.

Remarks on this clone: The sample carries other DNA sequences with the same CDR3. V gene TRBV4-3 combines with J gene TRBJ2-1, with 10 bases aligning to TRBD2. This CDR3 has 14 residues. Germline V gene sequence: CDR1 LGHNA, CDR2 YSLEER. Trimming at V came to 5 bases and at J to 8 bases, leaving 6 bases not matched to a gene. In DNA, the CDR3 is TGCGCCAGCAGCAAGGGTCTAGCGGGAGATGAGCAGTTCTTC. It is translated as CASSKGLAGDEQFF.

V is TRBV27 and J is TRBJ2-1; D is possibly TRBD1 (6 bases). This CDR3 has 13 residues. Germline V gene sequence: CDR1 MNHEY, CDR2 SMNVEV (reference sequence). Trimming removed 2 bases from V and 9 bases from J, with 11 bases in between. The CDR3 bases are TGTGCCAGCAGTTTAAACAGGGTAGGTGAGCAGTTCTTC. This sequence encodes CASSLNRVGEQFF.

J is TRBJ2-7 and V is TRBV7-9, with 7 bases lining up with TRBD2. V shed 5 bases and J 2 bases; nucleotides not matched to a gene: 9. The CDR3 has 15 amino acids. The germline V gene has CDR1 SEHNR and CDR2 FQNEAQ (reference sequence). Here the CDR3 DNA reads TGTGCCAGCAGCCCCAGGGAGGGGCCGGCCTACGAGCAGTACTTC. As protein: CASSPREGPAYEQYF.

The chain uses TRBV27 and TRBJ1-2; 8 nucleotides line up with TRBD1. The CDR3 extends over 16 amino acids. Germline values: CDR1 MNHEY, CDR2 SMNVEV (reference sequence). J lost 5 bases, V lost 6 bases, and 14 bases had no gene match. CDR3 sequence: CASSPALDRGSYGYTF. The CDR3 DNA reads as TGTGCCAGCAGCCCTGCGCTAGACAGGGGTTCGTATGGCTACACCTTC.

The V call is TRBV5-1, the J call TRBJ1-2; D may be TRBD1 (6 bases). Germline V gene data show CDR1 as SGHRS and CDR2 as YFSETQ. The ends were cut back, 6 bases at V and 2 bases at J, with 11 bases in the middle. The CDR3 totals 13 residues. CDR3 DNA sequence: TGCGCCAGCACCCCGCAGGGGAACTATGGCTACACCTTC. This translates into CASTPQGNYGYTF.

V is TRBV29-1 and J is TRBJ2-7; 10 positions agree with TRBD2. The CDR3 loop spans 14 amino acids. With V trimmed by 6 bases and J by 5 bases, 10 bases remained unmatched. In germline, CDR1 is SQVTM, CDR2 ANQGSEA. The CDR3 DNA is TGCAGCGTGGCTGGACTAGCGGAGGGGAACGAGCAGTACTTC. Translation gives CSVAGLAEGNEQYF.

This chain connects TRBV5-6 to TRBJ2-7; D is uncertain. The germline CDR1 and CDR2 sequences are SGHDT and YYEEEE. Deletions cut 2 bases from V and 6 bases from J, with 9 bases between. The CDR3 covers 12 residues. This CDR3 is CASSLRSGEQYF. The CDR3 DNA reads as TGTGCCAGCAGCTTACGATCGGGCGAGCAGTACTTC. Drawing the rest from reference TRBV5-6 and TRBJ2-7, the complete variable domain is DAGVTQSPTHLIKTRGQQVTLRCSPKSGHDTVSWYQQALGQGPQFIFQYYEEEERQRGNFPDRFSGHQFPNYSSELNVNALLLGDSALYLCASSLRSGEQYFGPGTRLTVT.

The chain couples TRBV5-6 to TRBJ1-1; TRBD1 might be the D (5 bases). The length of the CDR3 is 16 residues. Trimming stripped 4 bases from V and 1 base from J, with 17 bases between. Germline CDR1 is SGHDT and CDR2 is YYEEEE. The CDR3 loop is CASSPLGGVGNTEAFF. The CDR3 bases are TGTGCCAGCAGCCCACTGGGGGGGGTCGGGAACACTGAAGCTTTCTTT.